Presented here are 5 T cell receptor beta chains from one specimen sequenced in a study of T cell responses to AZD1222 COVID-19 vaccine. The method was immunoSEQ multiplex PCR; TCRdb's version includes in-frame clones alone and lacks a portion of them. This sample has more than 100,000 clones; 85% to 90% occur once, and the top ten carry around 3.1%. Sequenced material: peripheral blood, taken on day 0 of AZD1222 vaccination. The receptor set was obtained from an adult in good health.

The chain employs TRBV3-1 (or the pseudogene TRBV3-2) and TRBJ2-2; D gene ambiguous. With 2 bases removed from V and 6 bases from J, the gap between germline ends came to 7 bases. From germline, CDR1 is LGHDT and CDR2 YNNKEL (reference sequence). This CDR3 spans 13 amino acids. The CDR3 bases are TGTGCCAGCAGCCAATTTAACCCCGGGGAGCTGTTTTTT. Protein: CASSQFNPGELFF.

The chain is built from TRBV19 and TRBJ2-7, with 10 bases that match TRBD1. V was pared by 4 bases and J by 6 bases, with 9 bases of the junction left unmatched. The CDR3 is 15 residues long. The V gene's germline CDR1 is LNHDA and CDR2 SQIVND (reference sequence). DNA for the CDR3: TGTGCCAGTAGTAACCTCCTGAGACAGGGGGCCGAGCAGTACTTC. Translation: CASSNLLRQGAEQYF.

The genes are TRBV27 and TRBJ2-7, with no clear D. The length of the CDR3 is 13 residues. CDR1 is MNHEY, CDR2 SMNVEV, per germline (reference sequence). With 8 bases removed from V and 3 bases from J, the gap between germline ends came to 14 bases. This CDR3 reads CASSTSRLYEQYF. The CDR3 DNA follows: TGTGCCAGCTCGACCTCGAGACTCTACGAGCAGTACTTC.

This sequence joins TRBV10-1 and TRBJ1-3; D not resolved. CDR1 and CDR2 from the germline V gene are WNHNN and SYGVQD (reference sequence). V lost 6 bases and J 16 bases, leaving 7 bases between the germline ends. The CDR3 covers 8 residues. The CDR3 protein is CASRAGYF. The CDR3 nucleotides are TGCGCCAGCAGGGCCGGGTATTTT.

The rearrangement joins TRBV18 to TRBJ2-5; 9 nucleotides match TRBD2. The length of the CDR3 is 17 residues. Looked up from germline, CDR1 is KGHSH and CDR2 is LQKENI. Unmatched junction bases numbered 11, after V lost 3 bases and J lost 3 bases. The CDR3 loop is CASSPRTSASGKETQYF. The CDR3 DNA reads as TGTGCCAGCTCACCTAGGACTAGCGCTAGCGGAAAAGAGACCCAGTACTTC.